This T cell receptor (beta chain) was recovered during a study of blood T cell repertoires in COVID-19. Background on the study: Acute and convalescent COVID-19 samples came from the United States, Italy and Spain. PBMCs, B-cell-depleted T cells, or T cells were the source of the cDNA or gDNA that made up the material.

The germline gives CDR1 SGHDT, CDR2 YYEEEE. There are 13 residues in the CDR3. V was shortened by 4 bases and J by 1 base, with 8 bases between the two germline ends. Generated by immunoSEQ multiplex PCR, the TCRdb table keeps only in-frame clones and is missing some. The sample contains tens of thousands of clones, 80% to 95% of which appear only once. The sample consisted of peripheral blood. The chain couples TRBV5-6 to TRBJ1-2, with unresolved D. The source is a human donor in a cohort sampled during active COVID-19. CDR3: CASSPVNNYGYTF. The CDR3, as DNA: TGTGCCAGCAGCCCGGTCAATAACTATGGCTACACCTTC.